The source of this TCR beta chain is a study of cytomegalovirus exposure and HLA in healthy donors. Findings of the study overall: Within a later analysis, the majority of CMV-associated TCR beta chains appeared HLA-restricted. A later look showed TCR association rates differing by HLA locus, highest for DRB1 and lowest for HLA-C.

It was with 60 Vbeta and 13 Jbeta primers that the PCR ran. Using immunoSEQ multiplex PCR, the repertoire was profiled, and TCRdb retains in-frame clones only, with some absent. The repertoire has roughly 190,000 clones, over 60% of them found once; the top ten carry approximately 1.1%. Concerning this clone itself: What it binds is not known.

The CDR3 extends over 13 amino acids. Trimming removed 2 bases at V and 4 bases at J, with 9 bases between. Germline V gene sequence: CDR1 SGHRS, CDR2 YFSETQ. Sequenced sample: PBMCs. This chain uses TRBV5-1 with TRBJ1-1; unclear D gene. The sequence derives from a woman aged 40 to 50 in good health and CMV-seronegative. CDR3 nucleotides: TGCGCCAGCAGCTTCGGGGAAACCACTGAAGCTTTCTTT. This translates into CASSFGETTEAFF. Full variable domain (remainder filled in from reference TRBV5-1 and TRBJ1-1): KAGVTQTPRYLIKTRGQQVTLSCSPISGHRSVSWYQQTPGQGLQFLFEYFSETQRNKGNFPGRFSGRQFSNSRSEMNVSTLELGDSALYLCASSFGETTEAFFGQGTRLTVV.